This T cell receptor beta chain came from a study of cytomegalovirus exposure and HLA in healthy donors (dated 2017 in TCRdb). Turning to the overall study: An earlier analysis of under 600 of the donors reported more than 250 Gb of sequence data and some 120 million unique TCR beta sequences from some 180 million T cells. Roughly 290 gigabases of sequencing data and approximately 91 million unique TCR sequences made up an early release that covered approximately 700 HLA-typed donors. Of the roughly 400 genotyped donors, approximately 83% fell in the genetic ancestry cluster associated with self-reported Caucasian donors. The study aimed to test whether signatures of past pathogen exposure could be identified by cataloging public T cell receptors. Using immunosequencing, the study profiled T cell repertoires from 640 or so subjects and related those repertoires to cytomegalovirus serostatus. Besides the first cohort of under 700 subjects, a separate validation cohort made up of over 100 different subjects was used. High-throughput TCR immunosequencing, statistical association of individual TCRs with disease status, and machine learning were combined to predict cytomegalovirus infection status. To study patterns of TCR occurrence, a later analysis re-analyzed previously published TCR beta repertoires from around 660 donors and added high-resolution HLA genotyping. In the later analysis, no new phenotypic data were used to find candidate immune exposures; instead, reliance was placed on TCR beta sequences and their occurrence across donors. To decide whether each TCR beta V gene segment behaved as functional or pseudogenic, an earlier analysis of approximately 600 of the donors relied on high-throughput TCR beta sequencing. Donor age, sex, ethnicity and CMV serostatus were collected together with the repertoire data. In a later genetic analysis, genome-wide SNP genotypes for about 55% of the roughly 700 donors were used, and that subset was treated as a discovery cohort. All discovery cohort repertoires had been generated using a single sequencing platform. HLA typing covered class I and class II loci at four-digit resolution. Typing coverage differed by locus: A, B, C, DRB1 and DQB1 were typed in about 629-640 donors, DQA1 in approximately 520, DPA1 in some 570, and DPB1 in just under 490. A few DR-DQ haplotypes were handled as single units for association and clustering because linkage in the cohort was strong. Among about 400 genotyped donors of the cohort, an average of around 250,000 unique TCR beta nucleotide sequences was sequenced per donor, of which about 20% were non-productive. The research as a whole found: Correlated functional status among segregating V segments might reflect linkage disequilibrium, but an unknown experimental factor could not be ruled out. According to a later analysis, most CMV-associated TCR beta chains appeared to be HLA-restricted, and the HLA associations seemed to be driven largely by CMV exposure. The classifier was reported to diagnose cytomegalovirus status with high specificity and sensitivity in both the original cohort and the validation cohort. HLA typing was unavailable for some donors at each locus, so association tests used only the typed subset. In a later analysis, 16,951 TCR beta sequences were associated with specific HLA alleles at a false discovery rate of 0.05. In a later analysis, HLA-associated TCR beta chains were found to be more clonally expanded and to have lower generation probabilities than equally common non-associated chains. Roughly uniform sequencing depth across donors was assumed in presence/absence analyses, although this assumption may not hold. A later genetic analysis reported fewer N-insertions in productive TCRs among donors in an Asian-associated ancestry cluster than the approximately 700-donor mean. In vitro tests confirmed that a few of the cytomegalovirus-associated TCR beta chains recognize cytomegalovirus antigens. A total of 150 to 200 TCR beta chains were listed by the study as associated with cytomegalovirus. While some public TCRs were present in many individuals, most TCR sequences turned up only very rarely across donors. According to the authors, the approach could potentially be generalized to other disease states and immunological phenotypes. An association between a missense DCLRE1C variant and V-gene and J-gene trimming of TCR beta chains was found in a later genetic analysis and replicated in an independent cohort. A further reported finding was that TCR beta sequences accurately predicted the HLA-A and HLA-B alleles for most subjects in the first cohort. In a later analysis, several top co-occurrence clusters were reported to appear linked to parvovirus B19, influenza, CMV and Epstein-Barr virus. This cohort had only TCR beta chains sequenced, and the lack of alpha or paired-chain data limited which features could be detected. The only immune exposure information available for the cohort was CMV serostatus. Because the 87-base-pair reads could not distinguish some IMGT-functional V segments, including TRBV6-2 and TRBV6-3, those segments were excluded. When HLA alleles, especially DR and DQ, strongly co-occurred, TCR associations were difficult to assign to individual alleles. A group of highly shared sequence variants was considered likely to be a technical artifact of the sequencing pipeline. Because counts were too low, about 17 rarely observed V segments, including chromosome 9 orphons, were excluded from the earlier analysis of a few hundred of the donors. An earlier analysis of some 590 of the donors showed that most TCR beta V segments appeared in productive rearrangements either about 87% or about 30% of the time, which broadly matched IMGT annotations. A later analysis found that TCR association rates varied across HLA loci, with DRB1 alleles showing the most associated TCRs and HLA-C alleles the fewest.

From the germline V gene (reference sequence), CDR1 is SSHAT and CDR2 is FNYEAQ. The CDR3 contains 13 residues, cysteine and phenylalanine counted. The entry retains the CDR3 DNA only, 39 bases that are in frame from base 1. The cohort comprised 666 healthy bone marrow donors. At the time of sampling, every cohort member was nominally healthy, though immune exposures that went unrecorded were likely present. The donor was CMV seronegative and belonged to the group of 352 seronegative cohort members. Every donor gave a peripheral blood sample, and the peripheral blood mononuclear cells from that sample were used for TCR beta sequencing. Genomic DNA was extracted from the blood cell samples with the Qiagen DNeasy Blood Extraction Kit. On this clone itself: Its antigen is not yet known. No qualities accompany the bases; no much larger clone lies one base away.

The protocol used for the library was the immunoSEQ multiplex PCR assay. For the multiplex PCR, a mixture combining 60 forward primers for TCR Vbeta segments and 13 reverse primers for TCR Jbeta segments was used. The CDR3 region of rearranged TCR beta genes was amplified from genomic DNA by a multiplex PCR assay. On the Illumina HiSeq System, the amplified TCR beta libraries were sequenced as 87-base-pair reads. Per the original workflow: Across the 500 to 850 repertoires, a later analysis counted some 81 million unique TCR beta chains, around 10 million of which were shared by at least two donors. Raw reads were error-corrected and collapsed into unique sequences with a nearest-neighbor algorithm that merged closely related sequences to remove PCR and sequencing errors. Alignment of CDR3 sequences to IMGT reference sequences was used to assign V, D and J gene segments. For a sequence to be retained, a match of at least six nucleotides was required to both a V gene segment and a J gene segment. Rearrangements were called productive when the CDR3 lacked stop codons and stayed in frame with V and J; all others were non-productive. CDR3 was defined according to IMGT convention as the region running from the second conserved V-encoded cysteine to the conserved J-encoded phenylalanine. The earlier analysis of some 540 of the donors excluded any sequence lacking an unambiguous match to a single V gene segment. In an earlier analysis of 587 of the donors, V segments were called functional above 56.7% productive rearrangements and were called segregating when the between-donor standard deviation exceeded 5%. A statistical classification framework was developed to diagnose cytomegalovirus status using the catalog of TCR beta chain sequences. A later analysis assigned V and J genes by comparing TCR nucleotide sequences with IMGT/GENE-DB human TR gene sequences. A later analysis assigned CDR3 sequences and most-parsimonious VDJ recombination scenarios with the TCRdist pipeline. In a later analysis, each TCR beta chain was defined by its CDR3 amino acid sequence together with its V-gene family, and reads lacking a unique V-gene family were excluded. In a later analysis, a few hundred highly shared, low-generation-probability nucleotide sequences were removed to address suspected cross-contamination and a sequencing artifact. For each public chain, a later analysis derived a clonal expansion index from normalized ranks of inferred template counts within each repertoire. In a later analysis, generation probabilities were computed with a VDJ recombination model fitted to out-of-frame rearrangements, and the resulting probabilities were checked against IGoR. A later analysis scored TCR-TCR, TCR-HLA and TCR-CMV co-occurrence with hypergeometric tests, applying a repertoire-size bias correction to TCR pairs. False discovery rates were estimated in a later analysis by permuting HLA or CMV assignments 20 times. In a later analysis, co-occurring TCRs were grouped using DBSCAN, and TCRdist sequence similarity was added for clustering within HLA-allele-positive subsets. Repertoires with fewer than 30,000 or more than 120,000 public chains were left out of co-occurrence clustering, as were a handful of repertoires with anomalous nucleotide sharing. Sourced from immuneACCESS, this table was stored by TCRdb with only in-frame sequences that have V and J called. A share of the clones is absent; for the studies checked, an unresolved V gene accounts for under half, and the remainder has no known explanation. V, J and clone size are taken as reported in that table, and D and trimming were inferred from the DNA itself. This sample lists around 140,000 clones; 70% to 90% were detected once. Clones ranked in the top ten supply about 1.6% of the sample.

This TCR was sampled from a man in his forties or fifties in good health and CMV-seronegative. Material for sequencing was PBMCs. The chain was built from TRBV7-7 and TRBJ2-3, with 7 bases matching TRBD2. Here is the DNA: TGTGCTAGCGCAGCGGGGCACACAGATACGCAGTATTTT. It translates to CASAAGHTDTQYF.